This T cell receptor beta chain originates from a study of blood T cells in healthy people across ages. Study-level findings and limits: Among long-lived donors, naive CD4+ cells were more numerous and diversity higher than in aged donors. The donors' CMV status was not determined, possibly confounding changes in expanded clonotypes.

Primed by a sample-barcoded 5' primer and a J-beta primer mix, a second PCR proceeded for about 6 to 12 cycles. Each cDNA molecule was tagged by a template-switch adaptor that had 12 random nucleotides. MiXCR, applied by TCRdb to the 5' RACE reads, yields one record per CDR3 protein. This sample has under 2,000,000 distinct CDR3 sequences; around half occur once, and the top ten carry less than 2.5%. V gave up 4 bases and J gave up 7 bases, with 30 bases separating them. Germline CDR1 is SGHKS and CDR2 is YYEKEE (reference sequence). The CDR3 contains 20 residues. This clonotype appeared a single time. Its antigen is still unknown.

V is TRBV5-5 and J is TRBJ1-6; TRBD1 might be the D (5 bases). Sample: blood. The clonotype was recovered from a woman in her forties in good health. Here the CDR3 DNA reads TGTGCCAGCAGCCCGTATCCGCCGGGACCCCAGTTAACCCGAAATTCACCCCTCCACTTT. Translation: CASSPYPPGPQLTRNSPLHF.